The clone carrying this T cell receptor (beta chain) was detected ten times or more. Its antigen remains unknown. The CDR3 loop spans 15 amino acids. The germline CDR1 and CDR2 sequences are SGHNT and YENEEA. The junction had 9 bases not matched to a gene; V was cut back by 0 bases and J by 8 bases. The data belong to a study of identical twins. All of the donors were Caucasians in good health. Findings and caveats of the study: Compared with unrelated sharing, twin-shared out-of-frame alpha sequences had more low-probability sequences.

MiXCR, run by TCRdb on the 5' RACE reads, gives a single entry per CDR3 protein. The sample lists about 470,000 distinct CDR3 sequences; 20% to 25% were seen once. A further study also used this sample, focusing on T cells expressing NK-cell markers. From that second work: HCMV serostatus: seven of eight sequenced donors positive, one negative.

The clonotype comes from a young woman in good health. The sequencing sample was made of CD4+ T cells sorted from blood. The chain recombines TRBV11-3 with TRBJ1-1; TRBD1 matches 7 bases. The DNA of the CDR3 is TGTGCCAGCAGCTTAGATCTAAGGGACAGCGCCGAAGCTTTCTTT. This encodes CASSLDLRDSAEAFF.